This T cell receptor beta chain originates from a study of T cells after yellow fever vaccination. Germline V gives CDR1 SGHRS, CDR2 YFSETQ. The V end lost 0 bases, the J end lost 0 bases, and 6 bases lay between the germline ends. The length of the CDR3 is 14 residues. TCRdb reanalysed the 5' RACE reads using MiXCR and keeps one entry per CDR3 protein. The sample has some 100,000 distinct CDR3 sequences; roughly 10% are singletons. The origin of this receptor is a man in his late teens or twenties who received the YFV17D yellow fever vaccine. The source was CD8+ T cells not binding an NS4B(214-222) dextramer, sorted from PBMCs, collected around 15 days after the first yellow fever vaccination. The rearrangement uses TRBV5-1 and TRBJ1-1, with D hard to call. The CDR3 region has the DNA TGCGCCAGCAGCTTGGGACTGATGAACACTGAAGCTTTCTTT. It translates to CASSLGLMNTEAFF.